The 18 T cell receptor beta chains presented below share a single source sample, sequenced in a study of blood T cell repertoires in COVID-19. Measured with immunoSEQ multiplex PCR; TCRdb has only the in-frame clones, and not every one. Of some 200,000 clones listed, 65% to 85% are singletons. Sequences were obtained from peripheral blood. The source of these receptors is a woman aged 60-70 years with acute or convalescent COVID-19.

This clone was detected once. The chain employs TRBV29-1 and TRBJ1-1; 8 nucleotides line up with TRBD1. In germline, CDR1 is SQVTM, CDR2 ANQGSEA. The junction had 14 bases not matched to a gene; V was cut back by 5 bases and J by 3 bases. The CDR3 contains 16 residues. The chain's CDR3 is CSVLRDRRGRDTEAFF. CDR3 nucleotides: TGCAGCGTTCTCCGAGATCGCAGGGGGCGGGACACTGAAGCTTTCTTT. Full variable domain (outside the CDR3, taken from reference TRBV29-1 and TRBJ1-1): SAVISQKPSRDICQRGTSLTIQCQVDSQVTMMFWYRQQPGQSLTLIATANQGSEATYESGFVIDKFPISRPNLTFSTLTVSNMSPEDSSIYLCSVLRDRRGRDTEAFFGQGTRLTVV.

This chain links TRBV6-2 or TRBV6-3 with TRBJ1-1; D is undetermined. The germline V gene encodes CDR1 MNHEY and CDR2 SVGEGT. Trimming took 5 bases from V and 0 from J, leaving 7 bases between them. CDR3 length equals 13 residues. CDR3 sequence reads: CASSKQLNTEAFF. The CDR3 nucleotides are TGTGCCAGCAGTAAACAGCTGAACACTGAAGCTTTCTTT.

The chain joins TRBV4-2 to TRBJ1-4; 9 nucleotides align to TRBD1. Trimming at V came to 4 bases and at J to 8 bases, leaving 8 bases not matched to a gene. The CDR3 is 15 amino acids. CDR1 and CDR2 (germline): LGHNA, YNFKEQ. The CDR3 DNA reads TGTGCCAGCAGCCCCGAGGGACAGGGAAGCGAAAAACTGTTTTTT. This translates into CASSPEGQGSEKLFF.

The chain recombines TRBV29-1 with TRBJ2-7; 9 bases match TRBD2. Unmatched junction bases numbered 7, after V lost 1 base and J lost 6 bases. The germline gives CDR1 SQVTM, CDR2 ANQGSEA. This CDR3 is built from 14 residues. The CDR3 bases are TGCAGCGTTGAAGGGGGTAGCGGGGGTCGCGAGCAGTACTTC. This sequence encodes CSVEGGSGGREQYF.

The V and J genes are TRBV7-2 and TRBJ2-1; 13 nucleotides agree with TRBD2. The CDR3 contains 19 residues. The V segment lost 2 bases and the J segment 8 bases; nucleotides outside the gene matches: 15. CDR1 is SGHTA, CDR2 FQGNSA, per germline. The CDR3 nucleotides read TGTGCCAGCAGCTTATCTGGACTAGCGGGGGCCACGTTTTTGGATGAGCAGTTCTTC. It encodes CASSLSGLAGATFLDEQFF.

This chain uses TRBV19 with TRBJ2-5; 13 bases match TRBD2. Trimming removed 2 bases from V and 4 bases from J; junction bases left unmatched: 4. This CDR3 comprises 16 residues. CDR1 and CDR2 (germline): LNHDA, SQIVND (reference sequence). This CDR3 reads CASSITSGGAGETQYF. CDR3 bases: TGTGCCAGTAGTATAACTAGCGGGGGGGCGGGAGAGACCCAGTACTTC.

The chain employs TRBV7-9 and TRBJ2-7; TRBD2 might be the D (7 bases). Trimming took off 1 base at V and 6 bases at J, with 16 bases between the two ends. Germline V lookup: CDR1 SEHNR, CDR2 FQNEAQ (reference sequence). The CDR3 sequence is 15 residues long. This chain's CDR3 is CASSLGAGAPGEQYF. For the CDR3, the DNA is TGTGCCAGCAGCTTAGGTGCGGGGGCGCCGGGCGAGCAGTACTTC.

The chain joins TRBV3-1 (or the pseudogene TRBV3-2) to TRBJ2-1; TRBD1 agrees at 7 bases. CDR3 length equals 15 residues. The V segment lost 1 base and the J segment 3 bases; nucleotides outside the gene matches: 3. The germline V gene has CDR1 LGHDT and CDR2 YNNKEL (reference sequence). The CDR3 nucleotides are TGTGCCAGCAGCCAAGGATCAGGGGGCTACAATGAGCAGTTCTTC. The encoded protein is CASSQGSGGYNEQFF.

The chain has TRBV7-3 and TRBJ1-6, with TRBD1 as a possible D gene (5 bases). The germline V gene has CDR1 SGHTA and CDR2 FQGTGA. Trimming cost V 4 bases and J 3 bases, with 7 bases left between them. There are 14 residues in the CDR3. CDR3 amino acids: CASSWGGYNSPLHF. The DNA of the CDR3 is TGTGCCAGCAGCTGGGGGGGCTATAATTCACCCCTCCACTTT.

The gene calls are TRBV9 and TRBJ1-4, with TRBD1 matching over 7 bases. Germline values: CDR1 SGDLS, CDR2 YYNGEE. The J segment lost 6 bases and the V segment lost 1 base, leaving 6 bases of the junction unmatched. This CDR3 is 15 amino acids long. The CDR3 loop reads CASSVLGTADEKLFF. In nucleotides, the CDR3 is TGTGCCAGCAGCGTATTAGGGACAGCCGATGAAAAACTGTTTTTT. Filled out from reference TRBV9 and TRBJ1-4, the complete variable domain reads DSGVTQTPKHLITATGQRVTLRCSPRSGDLSVYWYQQSLDQGLQFLIQYYNGEERAKGNILERFSAQQFPDLHSELNLSSLELGDSALYFCASSVLGTADEKLFFGSGTQLSVL.

This clone is a singleton in its sample. This chain links TRBV27 with TRBJ1-2; 8 nucleotides agree with TRBD1. CDR1 is MNHEY, CDR2 SMNVEV, per germline (reference sequence). V was pared by 2 bases and J by 2 bases, with 10 bases of the junction left unmatched. There are 17 residues in the CDR3. CDR3 sequence reads: CASSLTLLGQGNYGYTF. CDR3 nucleotides: TGTGCCAGCAGTTTAACCCTATTAGGACAGGGAAACTATGGCTACACCTTC.

The DNA for the CDR3 is TGCGCCAGCAGTGAGTTTGGACAGGGATATGGCTACACCTTC. Residues: CASSEFGQGYGYTF. The genes are TRBV10-2 and TRBJ1-2, with 8 bases aligning to TRBD1. The CDR3 spans 14 residues. Germline V gene data show CDR1 as WSHSY and CDR2 as SAAADI. Unmatched junction bases numbered 3, after V lost 1 base and J lost 5 bases.

This chain links TRBV7-2 with TRBJ1-5, with no clear D. Germline values: CDR1 SGHTA, CDR2 FQGNSA. Trimming removed 4 bases from V and 3 bases from J, with 7 bases in between. The CDR3 covers 13 residues. CDR3 residues: CASSSVYNQPQHF. CDR3 nucleotides: TGTGCCAGCAGCTCTGTGTACAATCAGCCCCAGCATTTT. The complete variable domain, with remaining parts taken from reference TRBV7-2 and TRBJ1-5, reads GAGVSQSPSNKVTEKGKDVELRCDPISGHTALYWYRQSLGQGLEFLIYFQGNSAPDKSGLPSDRFSAERTGGSVSTLTIQRTQQEDSAVYLCASSSVYNQPQHFGDGTRLSIL.

The V call is TRBV5-6, the J call TRBJ2-7; TRBD1 aligns across 7 bases. V shed 1 base and J 0 bases; nucleotides not matched to a gene: 7. The CDR3 covers 16 residues. Germline loops: CDR1 SGHDT, CDR2 YYEEEE. CDR3 amino acids: CASSLMTGWFSYEQYF. DNA for the CDR3: TGTGCCAGCAGCTTGATGACAGGGTGGTTCTCCTACGAGCAGTACTTC.

A remark on this clone: Other DNA variants within this sample encode the same CDR3. CDR3 in amino acids: CASSHVAGGSTDTQYF. Written as DNA, the CDR3 is TGTGCCAGCAGTCATGTAGCGGGGGGTTCGACAGATACGCAGTATTTT. V gene TRBV6-4 combines with J gene TRBJ2-3; 10 nucleotides agree with TRBD2. With 5 bases clipped from V and 3 bases from J, the junction kept 8 bases outside the gene matches. Per the germline V gene, CDR1 is MRHNA and CDR2 is SNTAGT. There are 16 residues in the CDR3.

This rearrangement joins TRBV6-2 or TRBV6-3 to TRBJ2-5; 11 positions match TRBD2. V lost 5 bases and J lost 5; bases outside the gene matches: 10. This CDR3 has 16 amino acids. Per germline, CDR1 MNHEY and CDR2 SVGEGT. CDR3 in DNA: TGTGCCAGCAGTACCCGACTAGCGGGGTACAGGGAGACCCAGTACTTC. This encodes CASSTRLAGYRETQYF.

The genes are TRBV15 and TRBJ1-6; D might be TRBD1 (6 bases). The CDR3 sequence is 14 residues long. V was clipped by 3 bases and J by 7 bases, with 10 bases between them. Germline loops: CDR1 LNHNV, CDR2 YYDKDF (reference sequence). The CDR3 DNA follows: TGTGCCACCAGCAGCGCCCAGGGGAATTCACCCCTCCACTTT. This sequence encodes CATSSAQGNSPLHF.

The chain uses TRBV4-1 and TRBJ2-1; D might be TRBD2 (7 bases). With 2 bases removed from V and 7 bases from J, the gap between germline ends came to 15 bases. Germline loops: CDR1 MGHRA, CDR2 YSYEKL. This CDR3 spans 15 amino acids. The CDR3 DNA follows: TGCGCCAGCAGCCAACCTAGGGGGGGGTATAATGAGCAGTTCTTC. Translating gives CASSQPRGGYNEQFF.